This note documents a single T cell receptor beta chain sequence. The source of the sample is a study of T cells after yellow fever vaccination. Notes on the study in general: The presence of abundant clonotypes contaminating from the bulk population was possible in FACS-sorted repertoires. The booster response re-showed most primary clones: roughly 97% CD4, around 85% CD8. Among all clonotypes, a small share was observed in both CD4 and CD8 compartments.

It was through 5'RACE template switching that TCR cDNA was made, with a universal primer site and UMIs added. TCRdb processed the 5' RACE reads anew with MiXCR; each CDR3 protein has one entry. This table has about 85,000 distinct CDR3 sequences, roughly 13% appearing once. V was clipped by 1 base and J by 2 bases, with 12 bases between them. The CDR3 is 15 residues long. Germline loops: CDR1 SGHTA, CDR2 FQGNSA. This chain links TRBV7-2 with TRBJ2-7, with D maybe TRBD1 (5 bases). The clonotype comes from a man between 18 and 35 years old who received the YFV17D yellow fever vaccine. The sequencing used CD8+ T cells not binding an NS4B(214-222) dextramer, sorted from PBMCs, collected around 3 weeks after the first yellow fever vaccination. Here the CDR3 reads CASSLEVRVAYEQYF. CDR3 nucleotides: TGTGCCAGCAGCTTAGAAGTCAGGGTGGCCTACGAGCAGTACTTC.